This T cell receptor beta chain was identified during a study of identical twins. The table lists this clonotype with many counts. Its target is unknown. Germline is not matched at one junction end, which may reflect a read error. Template switching added a universal primer site, and cDNA bore unique molecular identifiers. TCRdb processed the 5' RACE reads anew with MiXCR; each CDR3 protein has one entry. The sample lists 1.5 million to 2 million distinct CDR3 sequences, around 29% occurring once. All of the donors were Caucasians in good health. Regarding the study as a whole: For cord blood, abundant beta clonotypes had fewer insertions, unlike memory repertoires, which showed none.

This clonotype was obtained from a newborn girl in good health. The sequenced material came from cord blood.

Here the CDR3 reads CASSLAQGNEQFF. In DNA, the CDR3 is TGTGCCAGCAGCTTAGCCCAGGGTAATGAGCAGTTCTTC. V is TRBV12-3 or TRBV12-4 and J is TRBJ2-1; the D gene is possibly TRBD1 (5 bases). This CDR3 comprises 13 residues.